This T cell receptor (beta chain) emerged from a study of Graves' ophthalmopathy and Graves' hyperthyroidism. Overall study context: The study drew peripheral blood at initial diagnosis, before any treatment. Notes on the study in general: For predicting ophthalmopathy progression, the model had almost 71% sensitivity and approximately 72% specificity.

This clonotype was found many times. The antigen remains unidentified. Active ophthalmopathy (CAS at least 3, NOSPECS at least 4), lasting under 3 months. Roughly 10 ml of fresh blood yielded the PBMCs by density gradient. This CDR3 has 8 residues. The V and J ends lost 5 bases and 8 bases respectively, with 0 bases between them. The sequenced template was RNA, covering the TCR beta CDR3 region. RT-PCR with HTBI primers came first, then second-round multiplex PCR. Each CDR3 protein is one row after TCRdb ran MiXCR on the multiplex PCR reads. In the table there are a few hundred thousand distinct CDR3 sequences, about 16% of which are singletons.

The sample comprised peripheral blood. The clonotype comes from a woman between 18 and 29 years old with Graves' ophthalmopathy. The chain links TRBV12-3 or TRBV12-4 to TRBJ1-1, with D unresolved. The CDR3 region is CASSEAFF. The CDR3 region has the DNA TGTGCCAGCAGTGAAGCTTTCTTT.